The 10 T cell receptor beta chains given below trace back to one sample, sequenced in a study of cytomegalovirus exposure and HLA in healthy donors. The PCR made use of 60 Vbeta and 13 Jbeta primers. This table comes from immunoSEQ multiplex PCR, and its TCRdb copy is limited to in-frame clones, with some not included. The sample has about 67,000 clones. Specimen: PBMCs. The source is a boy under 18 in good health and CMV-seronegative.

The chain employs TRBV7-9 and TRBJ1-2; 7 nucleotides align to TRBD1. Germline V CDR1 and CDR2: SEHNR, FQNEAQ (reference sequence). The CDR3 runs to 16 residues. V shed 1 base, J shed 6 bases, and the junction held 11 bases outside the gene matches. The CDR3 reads CASSLGIRGSVDGYTF. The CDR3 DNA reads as TGTGCCAGCAGCTTAGGTATCAGGGGGTCAGTTGATGGCTACACCTTC. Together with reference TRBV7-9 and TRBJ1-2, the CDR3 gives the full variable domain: DTGVSQNPRHKITKRGQNVTFRCDPISEHNRLYWYRQTLGQGPEFLTYFQNEAQLEKSRLLSDRFSAERPKGSFSTLEIQRTEQGDSAMYLCASSLGIRGSVDGYTFGSGTRLTVV.

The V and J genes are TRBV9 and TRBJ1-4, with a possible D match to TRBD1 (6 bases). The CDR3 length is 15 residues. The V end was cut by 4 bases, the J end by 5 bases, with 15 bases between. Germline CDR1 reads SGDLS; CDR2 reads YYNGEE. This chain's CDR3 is CASSTPQGGNEKLFF. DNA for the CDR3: TGTGCCAGCAGCACCCCACAGGGCGGCAATGAAAAACTGTTTTTT.

The CDR3: CASSWTSGAYNEQFF. The CDR3 region has the DNA TGTGCCAGCAGCTGGACTAGCGGGGCCTACAATGAGCAGTTCTTC. V and J are TRBV11-1 and TRBJ2-1, with 12 nucleotides matching TRBD2. The CDR3 is 15 residues long. The germline V gene has CDR1 SGHAT and CDR2 FQDESV (reference sequence). With 4 bases clipped from V and 2 bases from J, the junction kept 0 bases outside the gene matches.

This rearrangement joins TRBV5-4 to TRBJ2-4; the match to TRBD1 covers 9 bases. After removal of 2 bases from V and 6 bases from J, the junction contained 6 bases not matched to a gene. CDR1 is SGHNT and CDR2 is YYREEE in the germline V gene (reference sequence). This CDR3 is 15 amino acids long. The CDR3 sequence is CASSLRGGQGNIQYF. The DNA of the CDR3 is TGTGCCAGCAGCTTAAGAGGGGGACAGGGAAACATTCAGTACTTC.

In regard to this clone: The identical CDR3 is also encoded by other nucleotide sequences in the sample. The CDR3 region has the DNA TGTGCCAGCAGCCTCCGCCCCAGCGGGAGGGGCACAGATACGCAGTATTTT. Its protein is CASSLRPSGRGTDTQYF. The chain carries TRBV7-9 and TRBJ2-3; TRBD2 agrees at 10 bases. Unmatched junction bases numbered 9, after V lost 5 bases and J lost 1 base. Germline V gene sequence: CDR1 SEHNR, CDR2 FQNEAQ (reference sequence). CDR3 size: 17 residues.

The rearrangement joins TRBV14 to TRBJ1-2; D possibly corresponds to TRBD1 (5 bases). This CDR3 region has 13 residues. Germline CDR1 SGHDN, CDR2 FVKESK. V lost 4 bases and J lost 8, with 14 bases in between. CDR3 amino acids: CASSRSGPGGYTF. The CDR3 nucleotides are TGTGCCAGCAGCCGATCAGGGCCCGGGGGCTACACCTTC.

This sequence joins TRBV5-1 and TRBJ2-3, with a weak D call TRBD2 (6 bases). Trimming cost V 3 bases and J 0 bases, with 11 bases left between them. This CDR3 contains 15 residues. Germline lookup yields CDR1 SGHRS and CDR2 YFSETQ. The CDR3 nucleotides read TGCGCCAGCAGCTCCTCAGGGACTAGCACAGATACGCAGTATTTT. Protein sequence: CASSSSGTSTDTQYF. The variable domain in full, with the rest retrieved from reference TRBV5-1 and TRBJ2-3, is KAGVTQTPRYLIKTRGQQVTLSCSPISGHRSVSWYQQTPGQGLQFLFEYFSETQRNKGNFPGRFSGRQFSNSRSEMNVSTLELGDSALYLCASSSSGTSTDTQYFGPGTRLTVL.

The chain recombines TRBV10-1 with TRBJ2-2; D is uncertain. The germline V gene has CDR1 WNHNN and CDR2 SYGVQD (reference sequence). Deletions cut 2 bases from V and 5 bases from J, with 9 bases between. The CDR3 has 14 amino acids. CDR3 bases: TGCGCCAGCAGTGAGCGGAGACTTACCGGGGAGCTGTTTTTT. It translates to CASSERRLTGELFF.

CDR3 amino acids: CASSVPGGETQYF. CDR3 bases: TGTGCCAGCAGCGTTCCGGGAGGAGAGACCCAGTACTTC. This chain joins TRBV9 and TRBJ2-5, with 7 positions matching TRBD2. In germline, CDR1 is SGDLS, CDR2 YYNGEE. The ends lost 2 bases at V and 4 bases at J; junction bases unmatched: 2. The CDR3 is 13 residues long.

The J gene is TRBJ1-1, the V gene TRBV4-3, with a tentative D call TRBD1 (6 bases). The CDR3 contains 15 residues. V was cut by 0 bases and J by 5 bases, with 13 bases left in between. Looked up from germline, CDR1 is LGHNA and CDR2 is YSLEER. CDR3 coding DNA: TGCGCCAGCAGCCAAGATAATAGGGGGAAGACTGAAGCTTTCTTT. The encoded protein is CASSQDNRGKTEAFF.